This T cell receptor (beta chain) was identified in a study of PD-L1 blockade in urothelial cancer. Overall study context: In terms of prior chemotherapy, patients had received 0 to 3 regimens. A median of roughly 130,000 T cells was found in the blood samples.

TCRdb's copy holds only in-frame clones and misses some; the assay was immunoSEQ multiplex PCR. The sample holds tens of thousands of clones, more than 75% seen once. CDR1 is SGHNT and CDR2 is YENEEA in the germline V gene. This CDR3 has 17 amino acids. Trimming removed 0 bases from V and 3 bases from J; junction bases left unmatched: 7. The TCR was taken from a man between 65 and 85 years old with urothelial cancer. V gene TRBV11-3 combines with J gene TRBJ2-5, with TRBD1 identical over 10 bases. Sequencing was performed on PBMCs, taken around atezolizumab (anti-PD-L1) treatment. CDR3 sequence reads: CASSLDSRQGAKETQYF. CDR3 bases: TGTGCCAGCAGCTTAGATAGCAGACAGGGGGCTAAAGAGACCCAGTACTTC.